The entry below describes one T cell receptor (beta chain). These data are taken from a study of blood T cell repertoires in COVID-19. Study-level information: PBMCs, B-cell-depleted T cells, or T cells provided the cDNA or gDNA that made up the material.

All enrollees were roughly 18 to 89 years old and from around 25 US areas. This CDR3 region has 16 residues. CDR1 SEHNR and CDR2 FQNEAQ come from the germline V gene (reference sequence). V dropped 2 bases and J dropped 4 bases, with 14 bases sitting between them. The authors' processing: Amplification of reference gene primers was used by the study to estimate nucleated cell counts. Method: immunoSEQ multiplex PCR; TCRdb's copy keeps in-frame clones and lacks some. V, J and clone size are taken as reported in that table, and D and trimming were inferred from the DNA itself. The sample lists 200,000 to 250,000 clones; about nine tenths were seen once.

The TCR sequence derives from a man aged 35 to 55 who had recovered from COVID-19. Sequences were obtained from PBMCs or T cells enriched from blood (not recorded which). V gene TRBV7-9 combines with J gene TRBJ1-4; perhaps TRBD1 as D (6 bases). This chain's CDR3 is CASSLLQGSGNEKLFF. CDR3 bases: TGTGCCAGCAGCTTACTACAGGGTTCGGGTAATGAAAAACTGTTTTTT.